The clone carrying this T cell receptor (beta chain) was recorded many times. Its antigen remains unidentified. This CDR3 comprises 15 residues. CDR1 and CDR2 from the germline V gene are WSHSY and SAAADI. V was clipped by 6 bases and J by 4 bases, with 16 bases between them. This record comes from a study of read filtering for tumor transcriptome and immune sequencing. About the study: By R-ISS, stages I, II and III held about 8, 15 and 7 patients. Study results and limitations: The sorted CD138-negative fraction was a mixed bone marrow immune population, not purified T cells.

The library was built from around 400 ng RNA with molecular barcoded adaptors for alpha/delta and beta/gamma chains. One entry per CDR3 protein, called by TCRdb with MiXCR from the reads. The sample comprises approximately 140,000 distinct CDR3 sequences, about 12% of which are singletons, and just under 8.5% rests with the top ten. Sampling of bone marrow took place during active disease in every patient. Sequencing was carried out using a population of CD138-negative cells sorted from bone marrow. The chain uses TRBV10-2 and TRBJ2-1, with a weak D call TRBD1 (5 bases). The origin of this receptor is a donor over 35 with multiple myeloma. In nucleotides, the CDR3 is TGCGCCAGCAGAGAGAGGATCGGACATTACAATGAGCAGTTCTTC. Protein product: CASRERIGHYNEQFF.